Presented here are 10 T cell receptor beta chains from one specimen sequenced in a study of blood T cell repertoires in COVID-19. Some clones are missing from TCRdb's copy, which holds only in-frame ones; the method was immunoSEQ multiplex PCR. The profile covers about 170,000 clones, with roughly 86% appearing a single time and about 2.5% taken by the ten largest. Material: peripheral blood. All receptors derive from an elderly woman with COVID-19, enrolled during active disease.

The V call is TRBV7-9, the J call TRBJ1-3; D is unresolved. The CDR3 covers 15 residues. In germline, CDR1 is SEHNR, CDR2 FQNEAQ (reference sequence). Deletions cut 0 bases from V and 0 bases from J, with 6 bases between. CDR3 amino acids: CASSLAGLSGNTIYF. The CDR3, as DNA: TGTGCCAGCAGCTTAGCTGGACTCTCTGGAAACACCATATATTTT.

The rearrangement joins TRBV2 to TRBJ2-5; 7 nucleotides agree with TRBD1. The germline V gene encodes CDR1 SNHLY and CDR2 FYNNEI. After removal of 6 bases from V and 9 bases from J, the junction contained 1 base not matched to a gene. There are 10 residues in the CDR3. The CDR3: CASSQGAQYF. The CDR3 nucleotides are TGTGCCAGCAGCCAGGGGGCCCAGTACTTC.

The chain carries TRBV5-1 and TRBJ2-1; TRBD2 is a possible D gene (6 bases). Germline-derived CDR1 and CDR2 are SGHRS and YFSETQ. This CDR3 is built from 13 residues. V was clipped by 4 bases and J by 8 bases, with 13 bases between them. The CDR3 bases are TGCGCCAGCAGCCCCGTTGGCGGGGATGAGCAGTTCTTC. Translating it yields CASSPVGGDEQFF. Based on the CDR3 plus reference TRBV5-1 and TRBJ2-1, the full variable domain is KAGVTQTPRYLIKTRGQQVTLSCSPISGHRSVSWYQQTPGQGLQFLFEYFSETQRNKGNFPGRFSGRQFSNSRSEMNVSTLELGDSALYLCASSPVGGDEQFFGPGTRLTVL.

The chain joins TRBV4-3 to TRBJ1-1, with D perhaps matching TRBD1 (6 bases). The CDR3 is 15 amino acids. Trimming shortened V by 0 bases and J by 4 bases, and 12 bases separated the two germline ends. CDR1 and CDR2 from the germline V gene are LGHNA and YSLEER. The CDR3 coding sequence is TGCGCCAGCAGCCAAGACTTATCAGGGGTCACTGAAGCTTTCTTT. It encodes CASSQDLSGVTEAFF.

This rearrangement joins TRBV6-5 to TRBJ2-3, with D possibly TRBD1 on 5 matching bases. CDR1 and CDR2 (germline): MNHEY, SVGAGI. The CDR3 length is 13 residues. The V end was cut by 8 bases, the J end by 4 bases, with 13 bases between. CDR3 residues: CASRGQHADTQYF. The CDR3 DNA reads TGTGCCAGCCGAGGACAACACGCAGATACGCAGTATTTT.

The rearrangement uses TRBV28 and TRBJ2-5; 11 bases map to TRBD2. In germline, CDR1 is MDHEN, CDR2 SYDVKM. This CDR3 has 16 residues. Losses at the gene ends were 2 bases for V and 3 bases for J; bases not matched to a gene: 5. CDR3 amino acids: CASSLTSGRLEETQYF. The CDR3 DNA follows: TGTGCCAGCAGTTTAACTAGCGGGAGATTAGAAGAGACCCAGTACTTC.

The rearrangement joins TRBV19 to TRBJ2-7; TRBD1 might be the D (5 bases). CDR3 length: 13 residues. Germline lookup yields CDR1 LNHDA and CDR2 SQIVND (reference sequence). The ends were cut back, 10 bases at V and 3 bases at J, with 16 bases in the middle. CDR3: CATSLERGYEQYF. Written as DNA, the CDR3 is TGTGCCACCTCCCTCGAAAGGGGCTACGAGCAGTACTTC.

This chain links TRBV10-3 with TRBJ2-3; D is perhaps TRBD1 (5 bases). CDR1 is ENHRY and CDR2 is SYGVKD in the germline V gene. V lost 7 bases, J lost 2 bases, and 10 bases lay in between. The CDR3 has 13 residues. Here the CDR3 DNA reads TGTGCCATCACAGGGCAGAACACAGATACGCAGTATTTT. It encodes CAITGQNTDTQYF.

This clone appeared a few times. DNA of the CDR3: TGTGCCAGTAGTAAGGGACAGCAAGATTATCAGCCCCAGCATTTT. It yields the protein CASSKGQQDYQPQHF. The chain combines TRBV19 with TRBJ1-5, with 7 nucleotides matching TRBD1. Germline-derived CDR1 and CDR2 are LNHDA and SQIVND (reference sequence). The junction had 8 bases not matched to a gene; V was cut back by 4 bases and J by 5 bases. The CDR3 consists of 15 residues.

The DNA of the CDR3 is TGTGCCCAGACCCGGGACAGGGAAGAGACCCAGTACTTC. Its translation: CAQTRDREETQYF. The chain uses TRBV2 and TRBJ2-5; 9 bases align to TRBD1. The CDR3 runs to 13 residues. The trim removed 11 bases at V and 3 bases at J, leaving 7 bases unmatched. Looked up from germline, CDR1 is SNHLY and CDR2 is FYNNEI.